Listed below are T cell receptor beta chains from one sample, sequenced in a study of T cells in Graves' hyperthyroidism and ophthalmopathy. TCRdb reanalysed the multiplex PCR reads using MiXCR and keeps one entry per CDR3 protein. This repertoire shows approximately 610,000 distinct CDR3 sequences, 16% found once; its top ten account for approximately 20%. The specimen sequenced was blood. These receptors all come from a woman younger than 30 with Graves' hyperthyroidism. Both conserved end residues are part of each CDR3. A D gene is named only where the DNA matches it firmly. A row's size may be missing; if present it is once, few, many or a size class.

cdr3_aa cdr3_nt clone_size d_call j_call v_call
CASSIVGGGGAEQFF TGTGCCAGTAGTATAGTCGGGGGGGGGGGGGCTGAGCAGTTCTTC few TRBD2 TRBJ2-1 TRBV19
CASSLLTGRRTEAFF TGTGCCAGCAGCTTACTGACAGGGAGGAGGACTGAAGCTTTCTTT many TRBD1 TRBJ1-1 TRBV11-2
CASSLSLRTDTQYF TGTGCCAGCAGCTTGTCACTCCGCACAGATACGCAGTATTTT many NA TRBJ2-3 TRBV5-6
CASSELLAGSNEQFF TGTGCCAGCAGTGAATTACTAGCGGGGTCCAATGAGCAGTTCTTC NA TRBD2 TRBJ2-1 TRBV6-1
CSASIPGKETQYF TGCAGTGCTAGTATCCCAGGGAAAGAGACCCAGTACTTC many NA TRBJ2-5 TRBV20-1
CASRTDIFSGNTIYF TGTGCCAGCAGGACAGACATATTCTCTGGAAACACCATATATTTT NA NA TRBJ1-3 TRBV6-1
CATSKTGASRETQYF TGTGCCACCAGCAAGACAGGGGCGAGCCGGGAGACCCAGTACTTC NA TRBD1 TRBJ2-5 TRBV24-1
CASSLGAGGTEAFF TGTGCCAGCAGTTTAGGGGCAGGGGGCACTGAAGCTTTCTTT few TRBD1 TRBJ1-1 TRBV27
CASSRDTTDTQYF TGTGCCAGCAGCCGAGATACCACAGATACGCAGTATTTT many NA TRBJ2-3 TRBV11-2
CSARDGREVAYEQYF TGCAGTGCTAGAGATGGGAGGGAGGTCGCCTACGAGCAGTACTTC many TRBD2 TRBJ2-7 TRBV20-1
CASSLAGQGALGNEQFF TGTGCCAGCAGCTTAGCCGGACAGGGGGCGCTGGGCAATGAGCAGTTCTTC NA TRBD1 TRBJ2-1 TRBV11-1
CASSFPAGLETQYF TGTGCCAGCAGCTTCCCCGCGGGACTTGAGACCCAGTACTTC few NA TRBJ2-5 TRBV7-9
CASSLGSSRHTGELFF TGTGCCAGCAGCTTAGGTTCTAGTAGGCACACCGGGGAGCTGTTTTTT few NA TRBJ2-2 TRBV7-3
CASSLGMGEQYF TGTGCCAGCAGCTTAGGAATGGGCGAGCAGTACTTC many NA TRBJ2-7 TRBV7-9
CASSLGGAAFF TGTGCCAGCAGCTTAGGGGGGGCAGCTTTCTTT NA NA TRBJ1-1 TRBV7-9
CSWLGIVVTDTQYF TGCAGTTGGCTTGGGATTGTAGTCACAGATACGCAGTATTTT NA NA TRBJ2-3 TRBV20-1
CASSRTGPSIGGYGGYTF TGCGCCAGCAGCCGAACGGGGCCTTCAATCGGCGGGTATGGTGGCTACACCTTC many NA TRBJ1-2 TRBV4-3
CASTTLGVTTVETQYF TGTGCCAGCACTACCTTGGGAGTCACTACAGTGGAGACCCAGTACTTC many NA TRBJ2-5 TRBV7-9
CASSLRVTGRKSTDTQYF TGTGCCAGCAGTTTACGCGTGACAGGTAGGAAGAGCACAGATACGCAGTATTTT many NA TRBJ2-3 TRBV12-3/TRBV12-4
CASSLQGVPNQPQHF TGTGCCAGCAGCTTGCAGGGAGTCCCCAATCAGCCCCAGCATTTT NA NA TRBJ1-5 TRBV5-6
CASSHREQNTEAFF TGTGCCAGTTCTCACCGCGAGCAGAACACTGAAGCTTTCTTT NA NA TRBJ1-1 TRBV19
CASSERASGSVTPDTQYF TGTGCCAGCAGTGAAAGGGCTAGCGGGAGCGTAACACCAGATACGCAGTATTTT NA TRBD2 TRBJ2-3 TRBV6-1
CASSVAARNEQFF TGTGCCAGCAGCGTAGCTGCTCGCAATGAGCAGTTCTTC few NA TRBJ2-1 TRBV9
CASSLAGTGGYEQYF TGTGCCAGCAGTTTGGCCGGGACAGGGGGCTACGAGCAGTACTTC many TRBD1 TRBJ2-7 TRBV28
CASSLVANPPEAFF TGTGCCAGCAGCTTGGTTGCAAACCCTCCTGAAGCTTTCTTT few NA TRBJ1-1 TRBV5-5
CASSLVTGISTNEKLFF TGTGCCAGCAGTTTAGTTACGGGCATTTCAACTAATGAAAAACTGTTTTTT few NA TRBJ1-4 TRBV28
CASSDQGGSYNEQFF TGTGCCAGCAGTGATCAGGGTGGGTCCTACAATGAGCAGTTCTTC once NA TRBJ2-1 TRBV28
CASRSSLSYNEQFF TGTGCCAGCAGGTCTAGCCTTTCATACAATGAGCAGTTCTTC few NA TRBJ2-1 TRBV6-1
CASSASPGQLTQKLFF TGCGCCAGCAGCGCCAGCCCGGGACAGCTAACGCAAAAACTGTTTTTT NA TRBD1 TRBJ1-4 TRBV5-1
CASSLERDRVGGEQFF TGTGCCAGCAGCCTTGAGCGGGACAGGGTAGGCGGGGAGCAGTTCTTC few TRBD1 TRBJ2-1 TRBV6-4
CASSSGTGGKYEQYF TGTGCCAGCAGCTCTGGGACAGGGGGCAAGTACGAGCAGTACTTC few TRBD1 TRBJ2-7 TRBV7-9
CASSDQTEDVNEKLFF TGTGCCAGCAGTGACCAGACGGAAGATGTGAATGAAAAACTGTTTTTT many NA TRBJ1-4 TRBV6-1
CASSPRDTDTQYF TGTGCCAGCTCACCAAGGGACACAGATACGCAGTATTTT many NA TRBJ2-3 TRBV18
CASSRTVGGFGNSPLHF TGTGCCAGCAGCCGTACCGTGGGGGGCTTCGGGAATTCACCCCTCCACTTT NA NA TRBJ1-6 TRBV7-9
CASSLGHTGNTIYF TGTGCCAGCAGCTTAGGGCACACTGGAAACACCATATATTTT few NA TRBJ1-3 TRBV7-9
CAWSPRRGRGNQPQHF TGTGCCTGGAGTCCCCGGAGAGGGAGGGGCAATCAGCCCCAGCATTTT many NA TRBJ1-5 TRBV30
CASSQRVTGGTEACF TGTGCCAGCAGCCAAAGGGTCACAGGGGGCACTGAAGCTTGCTTT NA TRBD1 TRBJ1-1 TRBV3-1
CASIKLAGGNTGELFF TGTGCCAGCATAAAACTAGCGGGAGGGAACACCGGGGAGCTGTTTTTT few TRBD2 TRBJ2-2 TRBV6-1
CASTAGTPGYGHTF TGTGCCAGTACGGCCGGGACACCCGGTTATGGCCACACCTTC NA NA TRBJ1-2 TRBV19
CASSQGTGVGEKLFF TGCGCCAGCAGCCAAGGGACAGGGGTTGGTGAAAAACTGTTTTTT few TRBD1 TRBJ1-4 TRBV4-1
CASSLTLAGDEQYF TGCGCCAGCAGCTTGACCCTAGCGGGAGACGAGCAGTACTTC NA TRBD2 TRBJ2-7 TRBV5-1
CATSDPGQSLRHEQFF TGTGCCACCAGTGATCCCGGACAGTCCCTTCGGCATGAGCAGTTCTTC few NA TRBJ2-1 TRBV24-1
CSASLRTGPKMEQYF TGCAGTGCTAGCCTACGGACGGGACCGAAGATGGAGCAGTACTTC many NA TRBJ2-7 TRBV20-1